One and the same sample provided the 25 T cell receptor beta chains below, sequenced in a study of coeliac disease. Repertoires were generated with immunoSEQ multiplex PCR, while TCRdb's copy carries only in-frame clones and drops some. The data contain fewer than 7,000 clones, around 73% of them seen just once; the ten biggest clones take up 5.5% to 7.5%. The sample comprised lamina propria lymphocytes from the gut. The receptors were gathered from a man aged 30-40 years with celiac disease.

This chain connects TRBV7-9 to TRBJ1-2, with 9 bases fitting TRBD1. The CDR3 has 14 amino acids. From germline, CDR1 is SEHNR and CDR2 FQNEAQ (reference sequence). J lost 4 bases, V lost 5 bases, and 5 bases had no gene match. The CDR3 spells CASSTGQGSYGYTF. CDR3 DNA: TGTGCCAGCAGCACCGGACAGGGGTCCTATGGCTACACCTTC.

This clone was seen once. The V and J genes are TRBV15 and TRBJ2-7, with 7 bases fitting TRBD1. The V segment lost 8 bases and the J segment 2 bases; nucleotides outside the gene matches: 6. Per the germline V gene, CDR1 is LNHNV and CDR2 is YYDKDF (reference sequence). This CDR3 spans 13 amino acids. The CDR3: CATGNRGTYEQYF. As DNA, the CDR3 is TGTGCCACCGGGAACAGGGGTACCTACGAGCAGTACTTC.

V and J are TRBV4-2 and TRBJ2-2; 13 bases are shared with TRBD2. The CDR3 runs 18 residues. The V gene's germline CDR1 is LGHNA and CDR2 YNFKEQ. Trimming cost V 4 bases and J 0 bases; bases outside gene matches: 5. CDR3 protein: CASSPGTSGNTNTGELFF. CDR3 bases: TGTGCCAGCAGCCCAGGGACTAGCGGGAATACGAACACCGGGGAGCTGTTTTTT.

The chain combines TRBV9 with TRBJ2-4, with 7 bases aligning to TRBD1. V gave up 4 bases and J gave up 6 bases; unmatched junction bases: 10. Germline assignment: CDR1 SGDLS and CDR2 YYNGEE. This CDR3 spans 15 amino acids. CDR3 amino acids: CASSPFWDSGNIQYF. The CDR3, as DNA: TGTGCCAGCAGCCCTTTTTGGGACAGCGGAAACATTCAGTACTTC.

The CDR3 protein is CASTPQGASGYTF. CDR3 nucleotides: TGTGCCAGTACCCCACAGGGGGCATCTGGCTACACCTTC. The V gene is TRBV19, the J gene TRBJ1-2; 9 bases are a match to TRBD1. The CDR3 has 13 residues. Germline V gives CDR1 LNHDA, CDR2 SQIVND (reference sequence). V shed 7 bases and J 7 bases; nucleotides not matched to a gene: 7.

As DNA, the CDR3 is TGTGCCAGCACCGCGGTCGGGGTTGGGTATAGCAATCAGCCCCAGCATTTT. Its translation is CASTAVGVGYSNQPQHF. V usage is TRBV28 and J usage is TRBJ1-5; D gene ambiguous. The germline V gene has CDR1 MDHEN and CDR2 SYDVKM. The CDR3 spans 17 residues. The germline V and J ends were trimmed by 7 bases and 0 bases, with 19 bases remaining between them.

The chain employs TRBV5-6 and TRBJ2-3, with D unresolved. Trimming took 1 base from V and 0 from J, leaving 6 bases between them. The CDR3 covers 14 residues. Germline lookup yields CDR1 SGHDT and CDR2 YYEEEE. The CDR3 sequence: CASSLHRSTDTQYF. The DNA of the CDR3 is TGTGCCAGCAGCTTGCACAGAAGCACAGATACGCAGTATTTT.

The chain uses TRBV6-1 and TRBJ2-1; 7 bases agree with TRBD2. The V segment lost 8 bases and the J segment 4 bases; nucleotides outside the gene matches: 11. The CDR3 loop spans 15 amino acids. Per the germline V gene, CDR1 is MNHNS and CDR2 is SASEGT. The CDR3 DNA sequence: TGTGCCAGCTTTCGGAGCTCGGGGGGTTACAATGAGCAGTTCTTC. This gives the protein CASFRSSGGYNEQFF.

By frequency in the sample, this clone is large. V and J are TRBV6-5 and TRBJ1-6; 9 bases line up with TRBD1. CDR1 and CDR2 (germline): MNHEY, SVGAGI. J was trimmed by 8 bases and V by 5 bases; bases with no gene match: 1. The CDR3 totals 13 residues. DNA for the CDR3: TGTGCCAGCAGTGACAGGGGGGATTCACCCCTCCACTTT. As protein: CASSDRGDSPLHF.

On this clone: An end of the junction differs from the germline gene, which may be a read error. The chain uses TRBV7-8 and TRBJ1-2, with unresolved D. The germline gives CDR1 SGHVS, CDR2 FQNEAQ. There are 12 residues in the CDR3. CDR3 DNA sequence: TGTGCCAGCAGCTCCCAGGATCATCCCTCTGCCTTC. It yields the protein CASSSQDHPSAF.

The rearrangement links TRBV19 to TRBJ1-1; no reliable D call. The CDR3 contains 13 residues. The V and J ends lost 5 bases and 6 bases respectively, with 13 bases between them. CDR1 LNHDA and CDR2 SQIVND come from the germline V gene (reference sequence). The CDR3: CASSPPERAEAFF. CDR3 coding DNA: TGTGCCAGTAGTCCGCCGGAGAGGGCTGAAGCTTTCTTT. The full variable domain, with the rest looked up from reference TRBV19 and TRBJ1-1, is DGGITQSPKYLFRKEGQNVTLSCEQNLNHDAMYWYRQDPGQGLRLIYYSQIVNDFQKGDIAEGYSVSREKKESFPLTVTSAQKNPTAFYLCASSPPERAEAFFGQGTRLTVV.

This chain uses TRBV21-1 with TRBJ2-7; the table assigns TRBD2, which was not confirmed against the DNA. TRBV21-1 is tagged as a pseudogene. The CDR3 covers 12 residues. This CDR3 is CAALGGAREQYF. The CDR3 DNA sequence: TGTGCCGCCCTGGGGGGGGCGCGGGAGCAGTACTTC.

The gene calls are TRBV6-5 and TRBJ1-2; D is unresolved. Germline CDR1 and CDR2: MNHEY and SVGAGI. The CDR3 contains 11 residues. V was clipped by 9 bases and J by 0 bases, with 5 bases between them. The CDR3 coding sequence is TGTGCCAGTAGAGCTAACTATGGCTACACCTTC. The encoded protein is CASRANYGYTF.

This clone was seen only a few times. The rearrangement links TRBV10-3 to TRBJ2-2; no definite D call. CDR1 and CDR2 from the germline V gene are ENHRY and SYGVKD. With 6 bases removed from V and 4 bases from J, the gap between germline ends came to 6 bases. This CDR3 is built from 12 residues. CDR3 region: CAIRLTTGELFF. The CDR3, as DNA: TGTGCCATCAGACTTACCACCGGGGAGCTGTTTTTT.

This clone was picked up a small number of times. The chain carries TRBV10-3 and TRBJ2-3, with 9 bases lining up with TRBD2. This CDR3 has 15 residues. From germline, CDR1 is ENHRY and CDR2 SYGVKD. J was trimmed by 2 bases and V by 4 bases; bases with no gene match: 4. The CDR3 DNA follows: TGTGCCATCAGTGTGGCGGGGGGGACCACAGATACGCAGTATTTT. This encodes CAISVAGGTTDTQYF.

The chain is built from TRBV7-9 and TRBJ1-5; no firm D call. Germline CDR1 SEHNR, CDR2 FQNEAQ (reference sequence). The germline V and J ends were trimmed by 10 bases and 2 bases, with 9 bases remaining between them. This CDR3 has 12 amino acids. As DNA, the CDR3 is TGTGCCACCGGGGAGGGCAATCAGCCCCAGCATTTT. Its protein product is CATGEGNQPQHF.

V gene TRBV7-2 combines with J gene TRBJ2-7, with TRBD1 as a possible D gene (6 bases). The V gene's germline CDR1 is SGHTA and CDR2 FQGNSA. There are 12 residues in the CDR3. V lost 4 bases and J 4 bases, leaving 8 bases between the germline ends. CDR3 residues: CASSSQGYEQYF. In DNA form, the CDR3 reads TGTGCCAGCAGCTCACAGGGTTACGAGCAGTACTTC. Complete variable domain (other parts from reference TRBV7-2 and TRBJ2-7): GAGVSQSPSNKVTEKGKDVELRCDPISGHTALYWYRQSLGQGLEFLIYFQGNSAPDKSGLPSDRFSAERTGGSVSTLTIQRTQQEDSAVYLCASSSQGYEQYFGPGTRLTVT.

This chain links TRBV19 with TRBJ2-2, with D possibly matching TRBD2 (5 bases). Germline-derived CDR1 and CDR2 are LNHDA and SQIVND (reference sequence). V was shortened by 10 bases and J by 6 bases, with 12 bases between the two germline ends. The CDR3 extends over 12 amino acids. DNA of the CDR3: TGTGCCACCGGGGTTTGGGCCGGGGAGCTGTTTTTT. This codes for CATGVWAGELFF.

The rearrangement joins TRBV2 to TRBJ2-7; maybe TRBD2 (6 bases). Germline loops: CDR1 SNHLY, CDR2 FYNNEI. The CDR3 is 14 residues long. Deletions cut 6 bases from V and 4 bases from J, with 16 bases between. In DNA form, the CDR3 reads TGTGCCAGCAGGAGGCAGGGAGGAGTTTACGAGCAGTACTTC. This encodes CASRRQGGVYEQYF. The full variable domain, rest sourced from reference TRBV2 and TRBJ2-7, is EPEVTQTPSHQVTQMGQEVILRCVPISNHLYFYWYRQILGQKVEFLVSFYNNEISEKSEIFDDQFSVERPDGSNFTLKIRSTKLEDSAMYFCASRRQGGVYEQYFGPGTRLTVT.

This clone appeared a few times. The chain uses TRBV5-6 and TRBJ1-4; 9 nucleotides match TRBD1. This CDR3 contains 15 residues. Trimming at V came to 4 bases and at J to 3 bases, leaving 4 bases not matched to a gene. Germline CDR1 SGHDT, CDR2 YYEEEE. The CDR3 nucleotides are TGTGCCAGCAGCCCCACAGGGGGCCCTAATGAAAAACTGTTTTTT. Its protein is CASSPTGGPNEKLFF.

The rearrangement links TRBV25-1 to TRBJ1-2, with D unclear. The CDR3 runs to 12 residues. With 3 bases removed from V and 3 bases from J, the gap between germline ends came to 5 bases. CDR1 and CDR2 (germline): MGHDK, SYGVNS. The CDR3 nucleotides read TGTGCCAGCAGTGATGTATACTATGGCTACACCTTC. Its translation: CASSDVYYGYTF.

The chain joins TRBV19 to TRBJ1-5; TRBD1 aligns across 11 bases. V gave up 3 bases and J gave up 9 bases; unmatched junction bases: 7. The CDR3 spans 15 residues. Germline values: CDR1 LNHDA, CDR2 SQIVND (reference sequence). The CDR3 DNA sequence: TGTGCCAGTAGTATTAGAGGACAGGGGGCATTGCCCCAGCATTTT. Amino acid sequence: CASSIRGQGALPQHF. The full variable domain, in which reference TRBV19 and TRBJ1-5 provide the parts outside the CDR3, is DGGITQSPKYLFRKEGQNVTLSCEQNLNHDAMYWYRQDPGQGLRLIYYSQIVNDFQKGDIAEGYSVSREKKESFPLTVTSAQKNPTAFYLCASSIRGQGALPQHFGDGTRLSIL.

The chain combines TRBV27 with TRBJ1-5, with TRBD1 as a possible D gene (6 bases). The V end was cut by 6 bases, the J end by 1 base, with 16 bases between. This CDR3 has 16 amino acids. Germline CDR1 and CDR2: MNHEY and SMNVEV (reference sequence). The CDR3 loop reads CASRGRGPGSNQPQHF. As DNA, the CDR3 is TGTGCCAGCAGAGGCAGGGGCCCGGGAAGCAATCAGCCCCAGCATTTT.

This rearrangement joins TRBV18 to TRBJ2-5; maybe TRBD1 (6 bases). The CDR3 is 16 residues long. From germline, CDR1 is KGHSH and CDR2 LQKENI. Trimming pared 2 bases from V and 5 bases from J, leaving 18 bases between. Here the CDR3 DNA reads TGTGCCAGCTCACCAACTCCACAGGGATCGGGGGAGACCCAGTACTTC. It codes for CASSPTPQGSGETQYF.

The chain combines TRBV5-1 with TRBJ1-2, with a tentative D call TRBD1 (6 bases). CDR3 length: 13 residues. The V gene's germline CDR1 is SGHRS and CDR2 YFSETQ. V lost 0 bases, J lost 4 bases, and 7 bases lay in between. CDR3 amino acids: CASSLVDSYGYTF. CDR3 nucleotides: TGCGCCAGCAGCTTGGTGGACAGCTATGGCTACACCTTC.